This TCR beta chain was sequenced in a study of shared clonotypes between healthy human individuals. Study-level points and caveats: Shared clonotypes across all four donors exceeded non-shared ones in generation probability. Specimens sampled were limited to blood, with tissue repertoires likely differing. It was the few donors that limited the genetic and exposure-history diversity represented.

Germline V gives CDR1 LNHDA, CDR2 SQIVND (reference sequence). Trimming took 7 bases from V and 6 from J; bases not matched to a gene: 5. The CDR3 is 12 amino acids. This clone was found many times. Antigen: not known. Data came from immunoSEQ multiplex PCR; TCRdb stores just in-frame clones and leaves some out. The data hold approximately 980,000 clones, with about 80% observed a single time. This sequence originates from a man between 18 and 29 years old in good health. The chain couples TRBV19 to TRBJ1-2; 7 bases agree with TRBD1. The source material was memory CD4+ T cells sorted from blood. Subset noted: CD45RA-negative fraction. CDR3 in DNA: TGTGCCAGTATGGGGGACAGCGATGGCTACACCTTC. Protein: CASMGDSDGYTF.